A single TCR beta chain is shown here with its context. This CDR3 spans 14 amino acids. From germline, CDR1 is LGHNA and CDR2 YNFKEQ. J was trimmed by 4 bases and V by 6 bases; bases with no gene match: 6. Researchers placed around 200,000 CFSE-labeled responder cells in culture with around 200,000 irradiated, violet-dye-labeled stimulator cells. This sample stems from a study of graft-versus-host responses after intestinal transplantation. Study-level findings and limits: Recipient marrow showed GvH clones, some seen first in ileum or blood.

Here immunoSEQ multiplex PCR was the method, and the copy in TCRdb shows in-frame clones only, minus some. This table holds some 11,000 clones, about a third found once. The clonotype was recovered from a human patient who was an organ donor for intestinal transplantation. Sequences were derived from alloreactive CD4+ T cells from a mixed lymphocyte reaction culture, sampled before transplantation. Subset described: CFSE-low proliferating T cells sorted from roughly six-day pre-transplant mixed lymphocyte reaction (GvH or HvG direction). V usage is TRBV4-2 and J usage is TRBJ2-1; the match to TRBD1 covers 7 bases. The CDR3 spells CASSRPGQYNEQFF. The CDR3 DNA is TGTGCCAGCAGTCGACCGGGACAGTACAATGAGCAGTTCTTC.